Listed below are T cell receptor beta chains from one sample, sequenced in a study of cytomegalovirus exposure and HLA in healthy donors. TCRdb keeps only in-frame clones here, not all; method: immunoSEQ multiplex PCR. In all, the sample yields 40,000 to 55,000 clones. Sequencing input: PBMCs. These receptors were taken from a male donor in good health and CMV-seropositive. Both conserved end residues are part of each CDR3. Fields, in order: J gene, V gene, D gene, CDR3 protein, CDR3 DNA. The D gene is left open where the match is weak.

>TRBJ2-3|TRBV27|-
CASSFWAGPTDTQYF
TGTGCCAGCAGTTTTTGGGCGGGGCCCACAGATACGCAGTATTTT
>TRBJ2-3|TRBV28|-
CASSLSLRDTTNTDTQYF
TGTGCCAGCAGTTTAAGTCTAAGGGACACCACCAACACAGATACGCAGTATTTT
>TRBJ2-1|TRBV20-1|-
CSERLGNEQFF
TGCAGTGAGCGTTTAGGCAATGAGCAGTTCTTC
>TRBJ2-1|TRBV9|TRBD2
CASSVAGLAGGPGNEQFF
TGTGCCAGCAGCGTAGCCGGGCTAGCGGGGGGGCCGGGCAATGAGCAGTTCTTC
>TRBJ2-3|TRBV7-2|TRBD2
CASSLNLAGPTDTQYF
TGTGCCAGCAGCCTCAACTTAGCGGGTCCGACAGATACGCAGTATTTT
>TRBJ1-2|TRBV28|TRBD1
CASTLGQGSYGYTF
TGTGCCAGCACCCTGGGACAGGGTAGCTATGGCTACACCTTC
>TRBJ2-5|TRBV9|TRBD1
CASSPGTESSETQYF
TGTGCCAGCAGCCCCGGGACAGAGAGTTCTGAGACCCAGTACTTC
>TRBJ1-4|TRBV5-8|-
CASSLVEGTEKLFF
TGTGCCAGCAGCTTGGTGGAGGGAACCGAAAAACTGTTTTTT
>TRBJ2-7|TRBV5-1|TRBD1
CASSGTGGLEQYF
TGCGCCAGCAGCGGGACAGGGGGCCTCGAGCAGTACTTC
>TRBJ2-5|TRBV4-2|TRBD2
CASSQRTSGGQETQYF
TGTGCCAGCAGCCAAAGAACTAGCGGGGGTCAAGAGACCCAGTACTTC
>TRBJ2-7|TRBV5-4|-
CASSLPGSEQYF
TGTGCCAGCAGCTTGCCGGGGTCCGAGCAGTACTTC
>TRBJ2-2|TRBV5-1|-
CASSLSANTGELFF
TGTGCCAGCAGCTTGAGCGCGAACACCGGGGAGCTGTTTTTT
>TRBJ2-7|TRBV27|TRBD2
CASRIAGGIHEQYF
TGTGCCAGCCGAATAGCGGGGGGGATCCACGAGCAGTACTTC